This T cell receptor beta chain was sequenced in a study of blood T cells in healthy people across ages. Study conclusions and caveats: Naive T cell percentage showed a strong correlation with the diversity of TCR beta.

On this clonotype itself: Its antigen is undetermined.

Peripheral blood was drawn, about 10 milliliters per donor. V was pared by 0 bases and J by 8 bases, with 19 bases between. The length of the CDR3 is 16 residues. The germline CDR1 and CDR2 sequences are SNHLY and FYNNEI. Alongside a J-beta primer mix, a sample-barcoded 5' primer served in a second PCR lasting about 7 to 11 cycles. TCRdb reprocessed the 5' RACE reads with MiXCR, giving one entry per CDR3 protein. The top ten clones hold more than 6% of a sample with 1.2 million to 1.5 million distinct CDR3 sequences, 59% of them seen once. The specimen sequenced was blood. The chain links TRBV2 to TRBJ1-2, with D perhaps TRBD1 (5 bases). The source is a man between 18 and 29 years old in good health. CDR3 region: CASSEALLGFWDGYTF. In DNA form, the CDR3 reads TGTGCCAGCAGTGAAGCGCTTCTAGGGTTTTGGGACGGCTACACCTTC.